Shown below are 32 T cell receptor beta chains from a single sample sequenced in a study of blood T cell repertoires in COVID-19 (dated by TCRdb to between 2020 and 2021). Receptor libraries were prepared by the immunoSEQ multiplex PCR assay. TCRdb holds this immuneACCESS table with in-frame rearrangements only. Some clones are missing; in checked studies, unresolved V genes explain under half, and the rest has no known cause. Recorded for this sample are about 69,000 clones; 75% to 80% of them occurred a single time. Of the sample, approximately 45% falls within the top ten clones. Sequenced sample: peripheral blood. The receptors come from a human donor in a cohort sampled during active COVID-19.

CDR3 sequence: CASSLGGRANQPQHF. The CDR3 region has the DNA TGTGCCAGCAGTCTTGGGGGGAGGGCCAATCAGCCCCAGCATTTT. V usage is TRBV28 and J usage is TRBJ1-5; possibly TRBD1 for D (5 bases). This CDR3 comprises 15 residues. V was shortened by 5 bases and J by 3 bases, with 14 bases between the two germline ends. Germline V gene sequence: CDR1 MDHEN, CDR2 SYDVKM.

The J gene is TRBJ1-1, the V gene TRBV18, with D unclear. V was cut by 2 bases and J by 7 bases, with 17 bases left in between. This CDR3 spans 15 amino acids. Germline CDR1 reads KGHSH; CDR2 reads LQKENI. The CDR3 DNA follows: TGTGCCAGCTCACCAAATGCGGGCGGAGAAGTTGAAGCTTTCTTT. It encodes CASSPNAGGEVEAFF.

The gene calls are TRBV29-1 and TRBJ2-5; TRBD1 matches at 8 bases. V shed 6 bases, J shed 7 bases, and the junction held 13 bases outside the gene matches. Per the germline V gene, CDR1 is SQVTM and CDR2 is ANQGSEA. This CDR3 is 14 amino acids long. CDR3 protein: CSVPGQGAFGTQYF. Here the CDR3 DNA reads TGCAGCGTCCCTGGACAGGGAGCGTTTGGGACCCAGTACTTC. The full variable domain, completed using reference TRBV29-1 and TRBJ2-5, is SAVISQKPSRDICQRGTSLTIQCQVDSQVTMMFWYRQQPGQSLTLIATANQGSEATYESGFVIDKFPISRPNLTFSTLTVSNMSPEDSSIYLCSVPGQGAFGTQYFGPGTRLLVL.

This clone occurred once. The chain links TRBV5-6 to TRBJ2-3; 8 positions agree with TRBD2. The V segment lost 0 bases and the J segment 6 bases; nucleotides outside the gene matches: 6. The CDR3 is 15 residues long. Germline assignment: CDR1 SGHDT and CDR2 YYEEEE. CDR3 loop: CASSLVLSGTDTQYF. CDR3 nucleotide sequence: TGTGCCAGCAGCTTGGTTCTTAGCGGGACCGATACGCAGTATTTT.

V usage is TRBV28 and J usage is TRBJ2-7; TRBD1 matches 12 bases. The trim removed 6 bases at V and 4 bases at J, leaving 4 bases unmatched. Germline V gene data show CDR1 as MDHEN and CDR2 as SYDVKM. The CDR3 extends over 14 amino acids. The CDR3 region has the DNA TGTGCCAGCAGGGGGACAGGGGGCAGGTACGAGCAGTACTTC. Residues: CASRGTGGRYEQYF.

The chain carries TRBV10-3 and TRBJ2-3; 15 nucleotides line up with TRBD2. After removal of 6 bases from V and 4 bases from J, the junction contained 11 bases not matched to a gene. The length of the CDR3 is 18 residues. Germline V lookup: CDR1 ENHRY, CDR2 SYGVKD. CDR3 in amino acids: CAIRKGLAGGHRSDTQYF. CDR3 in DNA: TGTGCCATCAGGAAAGGACTAGCGGGGGGGCATAGGTCAGATACGCAGTATTTT.

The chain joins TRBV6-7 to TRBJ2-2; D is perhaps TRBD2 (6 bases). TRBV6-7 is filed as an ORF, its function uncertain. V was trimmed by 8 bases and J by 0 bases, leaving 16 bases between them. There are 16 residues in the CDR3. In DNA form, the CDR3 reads TGTGCCAGCCGACTAGGGGCGGCCCCGAACACCGGGGAGCTGTTTTTT. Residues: CASRLGAAPNTGELFF.

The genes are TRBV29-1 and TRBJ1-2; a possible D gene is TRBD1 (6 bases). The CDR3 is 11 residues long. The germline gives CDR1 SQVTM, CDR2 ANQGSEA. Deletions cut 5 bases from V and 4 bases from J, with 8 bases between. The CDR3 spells CSVTDSYGYTF. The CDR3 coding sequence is TGCAGCGTTACGGACAGCTATGGCTACACCTTC.

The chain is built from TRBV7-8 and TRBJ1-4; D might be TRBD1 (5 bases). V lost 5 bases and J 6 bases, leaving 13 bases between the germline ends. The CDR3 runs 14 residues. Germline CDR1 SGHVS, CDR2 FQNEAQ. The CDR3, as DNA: TGTGCCAGCAGCGCCAGGGCCCAGGATGAAAAACTGTTTTTT. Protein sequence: CASSARAQDEKLFF. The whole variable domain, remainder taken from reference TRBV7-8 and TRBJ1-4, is GAGVSQSPRYKVAKRGQDVALRCDPISGHVSLFWYQQALGQGPEFLTYFQNEAQLDKSGLPSDRFFAERPEGSVSTLKIQRTQQEDSAVYLCASSARAQDEKLFFGSGTQLSVL.

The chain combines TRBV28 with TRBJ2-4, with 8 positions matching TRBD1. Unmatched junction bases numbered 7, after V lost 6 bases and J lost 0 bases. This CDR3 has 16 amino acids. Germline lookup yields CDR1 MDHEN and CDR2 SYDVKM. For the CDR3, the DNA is TGTGCCAGCAGACCTCCGACAGGGGTAGCCAAAAACATTCAGTACTTC. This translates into CASRPPTGVAKNIQYF.

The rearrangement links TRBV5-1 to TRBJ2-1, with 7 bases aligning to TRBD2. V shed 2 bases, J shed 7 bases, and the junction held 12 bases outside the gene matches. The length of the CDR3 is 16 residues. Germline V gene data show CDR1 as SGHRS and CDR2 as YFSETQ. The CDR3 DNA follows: TGCGCCAGCAGCTTCGGGGACTATCGGGATAGAAATGAGCAGTTCTTC. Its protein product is CASSFGDYRDRNEQFF.

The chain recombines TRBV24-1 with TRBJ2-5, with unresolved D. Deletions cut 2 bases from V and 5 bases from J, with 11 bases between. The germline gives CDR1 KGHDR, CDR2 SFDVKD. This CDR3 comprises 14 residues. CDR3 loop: CATSDSGGSETQYF. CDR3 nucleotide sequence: TGTGCCACCAGTGATTCGGGTGGCTCCGAGACCCAGTACTTC.

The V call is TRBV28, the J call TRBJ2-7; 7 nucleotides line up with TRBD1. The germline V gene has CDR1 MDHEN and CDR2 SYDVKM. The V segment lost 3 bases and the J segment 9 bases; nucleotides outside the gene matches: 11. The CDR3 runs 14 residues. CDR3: CASSFIQGHLGQYF. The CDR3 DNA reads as TGTGCCAGCAGTTTTATACAGGGGCATTTAGGGCAGTACTTC.

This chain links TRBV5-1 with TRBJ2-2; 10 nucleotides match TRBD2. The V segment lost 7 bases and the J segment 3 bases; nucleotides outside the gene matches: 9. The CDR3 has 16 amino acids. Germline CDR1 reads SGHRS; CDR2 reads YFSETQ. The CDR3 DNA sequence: TGCGCCAGCCGATCCTTAGCGGGAGGAGACACCGGGGAGCTGTTTTTT. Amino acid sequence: CASRSLAGGDTGELFF.

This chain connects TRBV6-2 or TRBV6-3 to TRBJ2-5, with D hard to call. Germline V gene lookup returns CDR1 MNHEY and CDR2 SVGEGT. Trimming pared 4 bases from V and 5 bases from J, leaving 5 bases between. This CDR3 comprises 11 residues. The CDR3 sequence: CASSWRETQYF. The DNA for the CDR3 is TGTGCCAGCAGTTGGCGGGAGACCCAGTACTTC.

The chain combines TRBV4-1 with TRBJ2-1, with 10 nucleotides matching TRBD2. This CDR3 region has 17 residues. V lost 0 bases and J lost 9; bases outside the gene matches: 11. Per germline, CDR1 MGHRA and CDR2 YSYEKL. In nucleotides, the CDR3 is TGCGCCAGCAGCCAAGAAGAAAGCGGGGGGGCCCGTGGTGAGCAGTTCTTC. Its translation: CASSQEESGGARGEQFF.

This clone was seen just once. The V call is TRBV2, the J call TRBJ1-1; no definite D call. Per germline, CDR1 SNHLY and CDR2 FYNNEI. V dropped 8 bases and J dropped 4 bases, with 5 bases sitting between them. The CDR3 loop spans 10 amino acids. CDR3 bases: TGTGCCAGCCTTTCCACTGAAGCTTTCTTT. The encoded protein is CASLSTEAFF.

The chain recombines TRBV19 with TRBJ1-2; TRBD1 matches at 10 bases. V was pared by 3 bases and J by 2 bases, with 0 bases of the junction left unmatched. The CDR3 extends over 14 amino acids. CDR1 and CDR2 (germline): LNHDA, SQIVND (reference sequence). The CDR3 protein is CASSMGQGNYGYTF. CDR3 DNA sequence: TGTGCCAGTAGTATGGGACAGGGGAACTATGGCTACACCTTC.

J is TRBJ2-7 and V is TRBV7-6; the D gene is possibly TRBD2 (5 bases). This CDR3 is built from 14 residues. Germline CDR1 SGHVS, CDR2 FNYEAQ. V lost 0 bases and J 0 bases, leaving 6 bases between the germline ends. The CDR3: CASSLAGDSYEQYF. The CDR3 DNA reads TGTGCCAGCAGCTTAGCGGGAGACTCCTACGAGCAGTACTTC.

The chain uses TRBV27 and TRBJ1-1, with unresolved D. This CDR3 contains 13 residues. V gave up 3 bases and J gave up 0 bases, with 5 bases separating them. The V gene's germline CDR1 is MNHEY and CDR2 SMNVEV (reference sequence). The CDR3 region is CASSFQVNTEAFF. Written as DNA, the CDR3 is TGTGCCAGCAGTTTTCAGGTGAACACTGAAGCTTTCTTT.

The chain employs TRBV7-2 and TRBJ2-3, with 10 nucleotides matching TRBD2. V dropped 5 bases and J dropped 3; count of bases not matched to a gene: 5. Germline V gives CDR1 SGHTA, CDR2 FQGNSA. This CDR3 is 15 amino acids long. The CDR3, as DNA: TGTGCCAGCAGCCACCTAGCGGGGGTGACAGATACGCAGTATTTT. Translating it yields CASSHLAGVTDTQYF.

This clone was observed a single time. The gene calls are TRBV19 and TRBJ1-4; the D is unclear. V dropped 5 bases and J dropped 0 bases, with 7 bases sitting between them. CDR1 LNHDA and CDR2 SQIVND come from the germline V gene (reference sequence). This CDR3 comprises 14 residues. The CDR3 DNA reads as TGTGCCAGTAGTGTCGTTTCAACTAATGAAAAACTGTTTTTT. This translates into CASSVVSTNEKLFF. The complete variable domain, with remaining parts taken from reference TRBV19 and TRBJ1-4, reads DGGITQSPKYLFRKEGQNVTLSCEQNLNHDAMYWYRQDPGQGLRLIYYSQIVNDFQKGDIAEGYSVSREKKESFPLTVTSAQKNPTAFYLCASSVVSTNEKLFFGSGTQLSVL.

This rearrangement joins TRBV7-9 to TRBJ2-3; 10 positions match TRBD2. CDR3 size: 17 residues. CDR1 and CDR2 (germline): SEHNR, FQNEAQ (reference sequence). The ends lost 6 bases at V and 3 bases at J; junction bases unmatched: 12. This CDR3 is CASRSLGGLAVTDTQYF. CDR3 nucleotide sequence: TGTGCCAGCAGATCCCTGGGCGGACTAGCGGTTACAGATACGCAGTATTTT. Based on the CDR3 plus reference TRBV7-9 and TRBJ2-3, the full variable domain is DTGVSQNPRHKITKRGQNVTFRCDPISEHNRLYWYRQTLGQGPEFLTYFQNEAQLEKSRLLSDRFSAERPKGSFSTLEIQRTEQGDSAMYLCASRSLGGLAVTDTQYFGPGTRLTVL.

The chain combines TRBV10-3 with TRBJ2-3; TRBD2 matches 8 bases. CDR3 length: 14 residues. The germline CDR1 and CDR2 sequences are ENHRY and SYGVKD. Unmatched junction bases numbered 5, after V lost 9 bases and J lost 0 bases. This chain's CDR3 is CAMTSDPSTDTQYF. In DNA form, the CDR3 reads TGTGCCATGACTAGCGATCCTAGCACAGATACGCAGTATTTT.

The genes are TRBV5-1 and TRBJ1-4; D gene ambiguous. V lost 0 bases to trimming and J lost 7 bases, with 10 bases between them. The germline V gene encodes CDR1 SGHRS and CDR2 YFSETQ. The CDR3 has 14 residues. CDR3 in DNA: TGCGCCAGCAGCTTGGGGGTTACGGGTGAAAAACTGTTTTTT. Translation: CASSLGVTGEKLFF.

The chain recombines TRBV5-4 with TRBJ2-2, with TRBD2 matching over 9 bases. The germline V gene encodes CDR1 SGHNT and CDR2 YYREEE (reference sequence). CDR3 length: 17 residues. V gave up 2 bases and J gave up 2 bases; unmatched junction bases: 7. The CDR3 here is CASSLGGLAGNTGELFF. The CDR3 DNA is TGTGCCAGCAGCTTAGGGGGGCTAGCGGGAAACACCGGGGAGCTGTTTTTT. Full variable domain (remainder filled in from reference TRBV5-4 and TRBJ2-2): ETGVTQSPTHLIKTRGQQVTLRCSSQSGHNTVSWYQQALGQGPQFIFQYYREEENGRGNFPPRFSGLQFPNYSSELNVNALELDDSALYLCASSLGGLAGNTGELFFGEGSRLTVL.

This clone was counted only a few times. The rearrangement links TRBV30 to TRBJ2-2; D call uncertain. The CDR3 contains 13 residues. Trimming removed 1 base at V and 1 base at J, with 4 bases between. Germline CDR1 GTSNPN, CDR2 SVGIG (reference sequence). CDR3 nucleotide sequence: TGTGCCTGGAGTGGACAGAACACCGGGGAGCTGTTTTTT. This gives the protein CAWSGQNTGELFF.

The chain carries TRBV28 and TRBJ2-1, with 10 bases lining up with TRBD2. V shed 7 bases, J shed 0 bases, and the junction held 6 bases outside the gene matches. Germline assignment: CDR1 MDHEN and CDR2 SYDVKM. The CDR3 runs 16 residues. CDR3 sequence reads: CASTSGGAGSYNEQFF. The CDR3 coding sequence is TGTGCCAGCACAAGCGGGGGGGCCGGCTCCTACAATGAGCAGTTCTTC. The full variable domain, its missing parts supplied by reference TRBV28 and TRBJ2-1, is DVKVTQSSRYLVKRTGEKVFLECVQDMDHENMFWYRQDPGLGLRLIYFSYDVKMKEKGDIPEGYSVSREKKERFSLILESASTNQTSMYLCASTSGGAGSYNEQFFGPGTRLTVL.

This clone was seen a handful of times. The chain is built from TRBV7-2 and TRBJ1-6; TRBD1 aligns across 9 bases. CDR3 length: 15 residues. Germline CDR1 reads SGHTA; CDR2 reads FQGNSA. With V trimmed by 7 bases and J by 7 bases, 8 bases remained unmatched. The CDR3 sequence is CASTPGQGKNSPLHF. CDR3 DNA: TGTGCCAGCACCCCGGGACAGGGAAAGAATTCACCCCTCCACTTT.

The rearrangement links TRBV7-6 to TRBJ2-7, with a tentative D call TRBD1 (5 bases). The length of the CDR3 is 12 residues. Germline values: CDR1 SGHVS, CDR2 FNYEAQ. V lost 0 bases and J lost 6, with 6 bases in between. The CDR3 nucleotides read TGTGCCAGCAGCTTAGCAAGGGGCGAGCAGTACTTC. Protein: CASSLARGEQYF.

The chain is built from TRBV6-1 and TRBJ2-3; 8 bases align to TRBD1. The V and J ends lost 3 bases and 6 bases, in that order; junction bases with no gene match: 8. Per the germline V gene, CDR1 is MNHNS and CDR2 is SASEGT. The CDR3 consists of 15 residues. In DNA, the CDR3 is TGTGCCAGCAGTGATTCCCTTACAGGGGGGGATACGCAGTATTTT. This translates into CASSDSLTGGDTQYF.

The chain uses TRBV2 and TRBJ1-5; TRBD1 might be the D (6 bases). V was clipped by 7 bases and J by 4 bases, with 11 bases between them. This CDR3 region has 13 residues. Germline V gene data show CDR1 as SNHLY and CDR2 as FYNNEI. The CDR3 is CASNLQGNQPQHF. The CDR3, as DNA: TGTGCCAGCAACTTACAGGGTAATCAGCCCCAGCATTTT.